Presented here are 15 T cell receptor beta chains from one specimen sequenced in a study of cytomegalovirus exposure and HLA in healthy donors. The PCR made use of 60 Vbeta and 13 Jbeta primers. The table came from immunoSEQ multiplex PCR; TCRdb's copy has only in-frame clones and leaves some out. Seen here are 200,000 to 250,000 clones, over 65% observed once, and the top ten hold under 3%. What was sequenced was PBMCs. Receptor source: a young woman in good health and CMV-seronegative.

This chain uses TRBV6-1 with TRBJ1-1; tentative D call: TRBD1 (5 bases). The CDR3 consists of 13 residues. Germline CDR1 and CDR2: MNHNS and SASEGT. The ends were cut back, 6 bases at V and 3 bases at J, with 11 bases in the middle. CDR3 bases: TGTGCCAGCAGCTTATTAGGGGACACTGAAGCTTTCTTT. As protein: CASSLLGDTEAFF.

CDR3 region: CASSLVPGQGYEQYF. The CDR3 coding sequence is TGTGCCAGCAGCTTAGTCCCGGGACAGGGCTACGAGCAGTACTTC. V is TRBV7-6 and J is TRBJ2-7; TRBD1 matches 9 bases. Unmatched junction bases numbered 4, after V lost 1 base and J lost 3 bases. The CDR3 spans 15 residues. Germline V gene lookup returns CDR1 SGHVS and CDR2 FNYEAQ. Full variable domain (remainder filled in from reference TRBV7-6 and TRBJ2-7): GAGVSQSPRYKVTKRGQDVALRCDPISGHVSLYWYRQALGQGPEFLTYFNYEAQQDKSGLPNDRFSAERPEGSISTLTIQRTEQRDSAMYRCASSLVPGQGYEQYFGPGTRLTVT.

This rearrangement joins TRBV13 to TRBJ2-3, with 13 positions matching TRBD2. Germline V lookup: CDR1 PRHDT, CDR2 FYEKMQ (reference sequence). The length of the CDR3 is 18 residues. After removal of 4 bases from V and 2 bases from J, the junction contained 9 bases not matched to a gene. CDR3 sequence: CASSSLAGGTSPTDTQYF. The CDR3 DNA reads TGTGCCAGCAGCTCACTAGCGGGGGGGACCTCTCCCACAGATACGCAGTATTTT.

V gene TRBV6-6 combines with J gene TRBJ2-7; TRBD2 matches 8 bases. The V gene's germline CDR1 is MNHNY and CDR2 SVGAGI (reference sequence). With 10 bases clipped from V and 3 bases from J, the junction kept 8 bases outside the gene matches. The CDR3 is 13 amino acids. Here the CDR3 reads CAISEAGDYEQYF. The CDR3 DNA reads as TGTGCCATCTCAGAAGCGGGAGACTACGAGCAGTACTTC.

The CDR3 region is CASSLALYEQYF. CDR3 bases: TGTGCCAGCAGCTTGGCCCTCTACGAGCAGTACTTC. The V and J genes are TRBV7-9 and TRBJ2-7; D call uncertain. Trimming stripped 3 bases from V and 3 bases from J, with 6 bases between. The CDR3 totals 12 residues. In germline, CDR1 is SEHNR, CDR2 FQNEAQ (reference sequence).

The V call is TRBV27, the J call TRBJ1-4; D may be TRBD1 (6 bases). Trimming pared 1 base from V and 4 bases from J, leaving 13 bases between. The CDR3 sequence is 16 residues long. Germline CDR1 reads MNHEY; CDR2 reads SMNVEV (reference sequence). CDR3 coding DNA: TGTGCCAGCAGTTTATGGGGGCACCAACGTAATGAAAAACTGTTTTTT. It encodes CASSLWGHQRNEKLFF.

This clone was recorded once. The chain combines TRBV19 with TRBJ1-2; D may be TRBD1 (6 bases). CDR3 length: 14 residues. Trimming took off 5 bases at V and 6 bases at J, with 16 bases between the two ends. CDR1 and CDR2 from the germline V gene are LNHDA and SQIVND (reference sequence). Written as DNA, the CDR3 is TGTGCCAGTAGTGTATCAACAGGGAATAATGGCTACACCTTC. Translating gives CASSVSTGNNGYTF.

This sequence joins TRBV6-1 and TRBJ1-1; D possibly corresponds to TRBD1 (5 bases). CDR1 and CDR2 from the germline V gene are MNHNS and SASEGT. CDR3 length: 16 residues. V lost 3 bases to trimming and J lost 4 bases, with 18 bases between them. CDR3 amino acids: CASSDRERGGSTEAFF. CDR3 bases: TGTGCCAGCAGTGACCGAGAGCGGGGGGGAAGCACTGAAGCTTTCTTT.

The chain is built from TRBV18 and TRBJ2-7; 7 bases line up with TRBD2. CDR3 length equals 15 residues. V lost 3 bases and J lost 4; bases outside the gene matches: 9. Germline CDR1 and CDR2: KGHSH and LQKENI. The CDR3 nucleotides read TGTGCCAGCTCACCTTGGACTAGTAGTTCTTACGAGCAGTACTTC. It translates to CASSPWTSSSYEQYF.

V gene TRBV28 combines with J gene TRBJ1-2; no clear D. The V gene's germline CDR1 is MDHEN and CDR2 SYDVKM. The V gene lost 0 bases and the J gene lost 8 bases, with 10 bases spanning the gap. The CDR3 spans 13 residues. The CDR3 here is CASSLWELLGYTF. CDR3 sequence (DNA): TGTGCCAGCAGTTTATGGGAGCTTCTGGGCTACACCTTC.

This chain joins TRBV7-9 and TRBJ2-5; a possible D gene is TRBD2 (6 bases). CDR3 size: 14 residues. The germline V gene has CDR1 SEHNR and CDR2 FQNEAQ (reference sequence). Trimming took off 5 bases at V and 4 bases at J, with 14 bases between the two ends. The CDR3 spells CASSLRGLGETQYF. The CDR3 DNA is TGTGCCAGCAGCCTTAGGGGACTTGGAGAGACCCAGTACTTC.

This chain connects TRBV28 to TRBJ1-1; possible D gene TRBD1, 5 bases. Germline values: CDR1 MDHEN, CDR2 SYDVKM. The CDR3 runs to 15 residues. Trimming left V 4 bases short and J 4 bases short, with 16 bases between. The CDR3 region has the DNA TGTGCCAGCAGTTCACCGACAGAGAGAGGCACTGAAGCTTTCTTT. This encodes CASSSPTERGTEAFF.

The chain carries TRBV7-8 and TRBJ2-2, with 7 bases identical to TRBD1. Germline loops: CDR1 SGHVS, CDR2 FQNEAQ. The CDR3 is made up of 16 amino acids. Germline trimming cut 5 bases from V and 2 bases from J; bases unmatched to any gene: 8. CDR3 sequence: CASSPRTGVNTGELFF. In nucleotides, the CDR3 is TGTGCCAGCAGCCCCCGGACAGGCGTCAACACCGGGGAGCTGTTTTTT.

In DNA form, the CDR3 reads TGCAGCGTCGGGAAGACAGGGCTGTCCTACAATGAGCAGTTCTTC. This sequence encodes CSVGKTGLSYNEQFF. The rearrangement links TRBV29-1 to TRBJ2-1; 7 nucleotides line up with TRBD1. The length of the CDR3 is 15 residues. The germline gives CDR1 SQVTM, CDR2 ANQGSEA. V lost 6 bases to trimming and J lost 1 base; unmatched junction nucleotides: 9.

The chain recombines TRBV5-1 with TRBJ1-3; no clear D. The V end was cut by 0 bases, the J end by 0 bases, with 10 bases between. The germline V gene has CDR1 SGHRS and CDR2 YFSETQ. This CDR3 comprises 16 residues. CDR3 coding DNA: TGCGCCAGCAGCTTGGGACACCCAAACTCTGGAAACACCATATATTTT. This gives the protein CASSLGHPNSGNTIYF.